Described below is a single T cell receptor beta chain sequence and its context. Only in-frame clones appear in the TCRdb table, and some are missing; sequencing was by immunoSEQ multiplex PCR. The table has about 1 million clones, 65% to 75% seen once. In germline, CDR1 is MGHRA, CDR2 YSYEKL. The CDR3 contains 14 residues. Trimming at V came to 3 bases and at J to 3 bases, leaving 3 bases not matched to a gene. This specimen comes from a study of shared clonotypes between healthy human individuals. Sequencing was performed on memory CD4+ T cells sorted from blood. Subset: CD45RA-negative fraction. This rearrangement joins TRBV4-1 to TRBJ2-7; 9 nucleotides match TRBD1. The TCR comes from a man aged 18 to 30 in good health. For the CDR3, the DNA is TGCGCCAGCAGCCAGGGACAGGGTCTCTACGAGCAGTACTTC. Amino acids: CASSQGQGLYEQYF.